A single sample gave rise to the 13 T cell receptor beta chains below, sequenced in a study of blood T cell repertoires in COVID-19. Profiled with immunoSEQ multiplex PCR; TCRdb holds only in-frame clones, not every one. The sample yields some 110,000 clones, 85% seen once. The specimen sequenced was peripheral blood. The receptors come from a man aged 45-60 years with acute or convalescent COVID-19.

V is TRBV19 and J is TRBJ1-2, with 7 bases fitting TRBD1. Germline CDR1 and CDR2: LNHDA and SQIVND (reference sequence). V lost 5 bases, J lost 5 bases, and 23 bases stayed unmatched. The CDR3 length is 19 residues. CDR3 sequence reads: CASSLVFGTETQWGYGYTF. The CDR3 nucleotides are TGTGCCAGTAGTTTGGTGTTTGGGACAGAGACACAGTGGGGATATGGCTACACCTTC.

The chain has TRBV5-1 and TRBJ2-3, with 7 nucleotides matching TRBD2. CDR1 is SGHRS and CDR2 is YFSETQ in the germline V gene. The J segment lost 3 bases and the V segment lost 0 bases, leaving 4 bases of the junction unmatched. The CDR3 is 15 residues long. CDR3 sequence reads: CASSLGGGWTDTQYF. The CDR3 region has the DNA TGCGCCAGCAGCTTGGGCGGGGGTTGGACAGATACGCAGTATTTT.

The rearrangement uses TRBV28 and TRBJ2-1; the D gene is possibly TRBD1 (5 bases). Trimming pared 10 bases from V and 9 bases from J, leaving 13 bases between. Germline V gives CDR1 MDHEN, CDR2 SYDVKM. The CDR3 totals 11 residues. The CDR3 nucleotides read TGTGCCACCATGGGGCGAGGTGAGCAGTTCTTC. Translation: CATMGRGEQFF.

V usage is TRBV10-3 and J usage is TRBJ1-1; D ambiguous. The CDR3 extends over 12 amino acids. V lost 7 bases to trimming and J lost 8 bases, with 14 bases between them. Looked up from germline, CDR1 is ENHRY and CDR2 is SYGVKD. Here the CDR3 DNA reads TGTGCCATCACAGGTCTCCTACCAGAAGCTTTCTTT. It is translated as CAITGLLPEAFF.

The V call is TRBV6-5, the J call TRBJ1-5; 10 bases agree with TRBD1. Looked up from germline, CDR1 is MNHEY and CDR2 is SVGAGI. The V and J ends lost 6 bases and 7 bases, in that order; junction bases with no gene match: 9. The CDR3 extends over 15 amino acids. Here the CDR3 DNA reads TGTGCCAGCAGGGGGGGACAGGGGATCGACCAGCCCCAGCATTTT. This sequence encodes CASRGGQGIDQPQHF.

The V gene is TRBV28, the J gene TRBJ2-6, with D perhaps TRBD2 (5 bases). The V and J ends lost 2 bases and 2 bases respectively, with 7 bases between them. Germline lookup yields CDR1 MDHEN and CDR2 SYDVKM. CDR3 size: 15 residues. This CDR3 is CASSLQRAGANVLTF. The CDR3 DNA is TGTGCCAGCAGTTTACAGAGGGCTGGGGCCAACGTCCTGACTTTC. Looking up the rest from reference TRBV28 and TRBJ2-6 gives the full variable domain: DVKVTQSSRYLVKRTGEKVFLECVQDMDHENMFWYRQDPGLGLRLIYFSYDVKMKEKGDIPEGYSVSREKKERFSLILESASTNQTSMYLCASSLQRAGANVLTFGAGSRLTVL.

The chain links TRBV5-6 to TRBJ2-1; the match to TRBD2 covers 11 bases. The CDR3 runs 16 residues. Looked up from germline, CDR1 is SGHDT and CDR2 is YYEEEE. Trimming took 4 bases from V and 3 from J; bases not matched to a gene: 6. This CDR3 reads CASSQTSGSYYNEQFF. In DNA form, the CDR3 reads TGTGCCAGCAGCCAAACTAGCGGGAGTTACTACAATGAGCAGTTCTTC.

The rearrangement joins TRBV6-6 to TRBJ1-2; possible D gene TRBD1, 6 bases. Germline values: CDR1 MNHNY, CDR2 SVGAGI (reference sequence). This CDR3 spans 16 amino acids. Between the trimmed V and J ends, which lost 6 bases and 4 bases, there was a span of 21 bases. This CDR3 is CASSYPSPDRSYGYTF. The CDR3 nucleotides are TGTGCCAGCAGCTACCCCTCGCCGGACAGAAGCTATGGCTACACCTTC.

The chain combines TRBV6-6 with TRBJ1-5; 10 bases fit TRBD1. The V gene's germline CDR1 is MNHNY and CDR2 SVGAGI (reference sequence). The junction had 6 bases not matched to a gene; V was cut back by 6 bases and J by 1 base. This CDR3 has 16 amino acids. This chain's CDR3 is CASRRGQGGSNQPQHF. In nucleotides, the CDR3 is TGTGCCAGCAGGCGCGGACAGGGGGGGAGCAATCAGCCCCAGCATTTT.

The CDR3 protein is CASSQDSSGGSSYEQYF. The CDR3 nucleotides are TGCGCCAGCAGCCAAGATTCTAGCGGGGGGAGCTCCTACGAGCAGTACTTC. J is TRBJ2-7 and V is TRBV4-1; the match to TRBD2 covers 11 bases. CDR3 length equals 17 residues. Germline V gives CDR1 MGHRA, CDR2 YSYEKL. V dropped 0 bases and J dropped 0; count of bases not matched to a gene: 4.

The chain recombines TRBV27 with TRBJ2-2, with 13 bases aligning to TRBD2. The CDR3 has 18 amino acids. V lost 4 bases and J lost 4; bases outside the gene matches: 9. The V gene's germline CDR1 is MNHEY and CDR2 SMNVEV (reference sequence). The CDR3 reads CASSSRTSGRSVTGELFF. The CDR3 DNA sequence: TGTGCCAGCAGTTCAAGGACTAGCGGGAGATCTGTCACCGGGGAGCTGTTTTTT.

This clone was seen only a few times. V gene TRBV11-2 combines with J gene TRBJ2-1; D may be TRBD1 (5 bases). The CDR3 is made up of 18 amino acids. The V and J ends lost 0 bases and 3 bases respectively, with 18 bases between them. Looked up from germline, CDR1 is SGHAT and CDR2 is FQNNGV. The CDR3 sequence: CASSLDKGAGTRYNEQFF. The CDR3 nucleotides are TGTGCCAGCAGCTTAGATAAAGGGGCAGGAACTCGCTACAATGAGCAGTTCTTC.

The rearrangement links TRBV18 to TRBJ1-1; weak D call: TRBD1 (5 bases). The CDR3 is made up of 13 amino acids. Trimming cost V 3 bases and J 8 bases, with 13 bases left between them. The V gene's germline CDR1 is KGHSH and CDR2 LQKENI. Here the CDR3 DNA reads TGTGCCAGCTCACCCGGAGGGGAGAACGAAGCTTTCTTT. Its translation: CASSPGGENEAFF. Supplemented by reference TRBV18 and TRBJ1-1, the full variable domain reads NAGVMQNPRHLVRRRGQEARLRCSPMKGHSHVYWYRQLPEEGLKFMVYLQKENIIDESGMPKERFSAEFPKEGPSILRIQQVVRGDSAAYFCASSPGGENEAFFGQGTRLTVV.